Listed below are T cell receptor beta chains from one sample, sequenced in a study of shared clonotypes between healthy human individuals. Repertoires were generated with immunoSEQ multiplex PCR, while TCRdb's copy carries only in-frame clones and drops some. The table shows around 1 million clones, with less than 85% occurring only once. The source material was memory CD4+ T cells sorted from blood. The receptors derive from a man aged 18 to 29 in good health. Both conserved end residues are part of each CDR3. The D gene is left open where the match is weak. Not every row has a clone size; where given, it reads once, few, many or a size class.

TRBJ2-7	NA	NA	TRBV28	TGTGCCAGCAGTTTAGGGTCGACCTACGAGCAGTACTTC	CASSLGSTYEQYF
TRBJ1-5	NA	TRBD1	TRBV19	TGTGCCAGTAGTATCAGGGGGCGAGATCAGCCCCAGCATTTT	CASSIRGRDQPQHF
TRBJ1-1	many	NA	TRBV18	TGTGCCAGCTCACCATCGGGACGGGAGAACACTGAAGCTTTCTTT	CASSPSGRENTEAFF
TRBJ1-1	NA	NA	TRBV27	TGTGCCAGCAGTTTCAGGGGAGCGGACACTGAAGCTTTCTTT	CASSFRGADTEAFF
TRBJ2-3	NA	NA	TRBV11-2	TGTGCCAGCAGCCACGCTAGCGCTCGCACAGATACGCAGTATTTT	CASSHASARTDTQYF
TRBJ1-6	few	NA	TRBV6-5	TGTGCCAGCAGTTGGCTGCAGGGTAGTTCACCCCTCCACTTT	CASSWLQGSSPLHF
TRBJ2-1	once	TRBD2	TRBV12-5	TGTGCTAGTGGTTTGGTACTACTCGCGGGAGGCACCTACAATGAGCAGTTCTTC	CASGLVLLAGGTYNEQFF
TRBJ2-6	NA	TRBD2	TRBV7-9	TGTGCCAGCAGCGAAATAGCGGGAGGGTTTGGGGCCAACGTCCTGACTTTC	CASSEIAGGFGANVLTF
TRBJ1-6	NA	NA	TRBV10-1	TGCGCCACCCAGGAAGCTGGAAGAAATAATTCACCCCTCCACTTT	CATQEAGRNNSPLHF
TRBJ2-7	NA	NA	TRBV11-2	TGTGCCAGCAGCTTAGCTGGACAACAGGGATCCTACGAGCAGTACTTC	CASSLAGQQGSYEQYF
TRBJ2-4	many	NA	TRBV30	TGTGCCTGGAGTGAGTTGAGCAAAAACATTCAGTACTTC	CAWSELSKNIQYF